This TCR beta chain was retrieved from a study of Ad26.COV2.S vaccination and SARS-CoV-2 variants (dated by TCRdb to about 2021). With respect to the entire study: Donors in the vaccine arm were drawn from COV1001, a multicentre, randomized, double-blind, placebo-controlled phase I-IIa trial testing Ad26.COV2.S in healthy adults. A total of 32 samples were included in the TCR-sequenced set, comprising around 19 Ad26.COV2.S vaccine recipients, 5 placebo recipients and 8 SARS-CoV-2 convalescent individuals. Ad26.COV2.S was administered intramuscularly at 5 x 10^10 or 1 x 10^11 viral particles, either as a single shot or as two shots given 56 days apart. Trial participants were randomized into five groups of five: low-dose or high-dose Ad26.COV2.S given once or twice, or placebo on both occasions. TCRbeta repertoire sequencing served as the tool for gauging how specific and how broad the SARS-CoV-2-reactive T cell receptors were following Ad26.COV2.S vaccination. Blinding of investigators to trial group allocation was maintained during experiments and outcome assessment. Study-wide findings and limitations: Substantial breadth of spike-specific CD8+ and CD4+ T cell responses was reported after vaccination. The study lacked the statistical power to compare responses across vaccine doses or regimens. The authors noted that the TCR breadth and depth analyses may have underestimated total T cell responses. Compared with placebo recipients, Ad26.COV2.S recipients showed higher spike-specific TCR breadth (P = 0.0014). Comparable non-spike TCR breadth was observed between vaccine and placebo recipients, consistent with only spike being contained in the vaccine.

The CDR3, from cysteine to phenylalanine, totals 13 residues. Only CDR3 DNA remains: 39 bases, in frame from the first base. Between the V and J ends, shortened by 2 bases and 4 bases respectively, the junction contains 8 bases. The immunoSEQ Assay was the method used to sequence TCRbeta CDR3 regions. After extraction, genomic DNA underwent amplification by bias-controlled multiplex PCR, followed by high-throughput sequencing. In the original analysis: To quantify the absolute abundance of each unique TCRbeta CDR3 region, sequences were collapsed and filtered. T cell fraction was estimated by normalizing TCRbeta template counts to usable DNA, with usable DNA measured through amplification of reference genes found in all nucleated cells. Repertoire TCRs were annotated as SARS-CoV-2-specific by exact matching of V gene, CDR3 amino acid sequence and J gene to a known reactive TCR set. The reference SARS-CoV-2 TCR set was derived from MIRA and filtered for enrichment in COVID-19-positive ImmuneCODE repertoires, a step that removed public or cross-reactive TCRs. Using the MIRA antigens, annotated TCRs were further analysed by specific ORF or by position within an ORF. Breadth was defined as annotated unique rearrangements over total unique productive rearrangements; depth was the summed frequency of those rearrangements. Two-sided Wilcoxon rank-sum tests were used to compare TCR breadth between groups. TCRdb mirrors the immuneACCESS table, restricted to in-frame sequences. Some clones are absent from its copies; in checked studies, under half trace to an unresolved V gene, and the reason for the others is unknown. V and J calls and clone size come straight from that table; D and trimming were deduced from the DNA. This sample holds almost 400,000 clones; approximately 91% were observed only once. In total, the top ten clones hold 1.5% to 2% of the sample.

This sample's treatment or condition label indicates: around 19 received Ad26.COV2.S at low or high dose, single or two shots; five or six received placebo; per-sample allocation not given. Repertoires of vaccine and placebo recipients were sequenced from samples collected on day 63 after the first injection. Between 29 July and 7 August 2020, Cohort 1b enrolled some 25 adults aged 18-55 years at one site in Boston, USA. As a vaccine, Ad26.COV2.S was a replication-incompetent adenovirus type 26 vector that expressed a prefusion-stabilized SARS-CoV-2 spike protein derived from the original Wuhan strain. This clone was counted only a few times. No antigen is known for it. Within one base of it there is no much larger clone, and no base qualities were kept.

This clonotype originated in a person between 18 and 59 years old who received the Ad26.COV2.S COVID-19 vaccine or a placebo. In this chain, TRBV12-3 or TRBV12-4 is recombined with TRBJ1-1, with an unclear D gene assignment. The specimen was peripheral blood, collected in a trial of Ad26.COV2.S vaccine versus placebo. CDR3 reads: CASSLKGSTEAFF. The nucleotide sequence reads TGTGCCAGCAGTTTAAAGGGTAGCACTGAAGCTTTCTTT.